This T cell receptor beta chain was sequenced for a study of OX40 agonist ivuxolimab in advanced cancers. Study context: Prior checkpoint blockade (anti-PD-1, anti-PD-L1 or anti-CTLA-4) was permitted; over 30% had it.

The table lists this clone with a count of one. Antigen: not known. Repertoires were generated with immunoSEQ multiplex PCR, while TCRdb's copy carries only in-frame clones and drops some. Among about 99,000 clones, 90% to 97% were seen once, and the ten largest hold approximately 2%. Study results and limitations: Among the nonresponders, some also had low normalized T-cell clonal expansion. People who partly responded at 0.1-3.0 mg/kg had some of the least clonal expansion seen.

Per the germline V gene, CDR1 is SGHTA and CDR2 is FQGTGA. This CDR3 spans 14 amino acids. V shed 4 bases and J shed 5 bases, with 12 bases lying between them. Here the sequenced sample was CD4+ or CD8+ T cells sorted from blood, taken in a trial of the OX40 agonist ivuxolimab. The origin of this receptor is an adult with an advanced solid tumor such as melanoma, head and neck, liver or kidney cancer. The chain has TRBV7-3 and TRBJ2-1; D remains ambiguous. The CDR3 here is CASSSGSRDNEQFF. DNA of the CDR3: TGTGCCAGCAGCTCGGGCAGCCGGGACAATGAGCAGTTCTTC.